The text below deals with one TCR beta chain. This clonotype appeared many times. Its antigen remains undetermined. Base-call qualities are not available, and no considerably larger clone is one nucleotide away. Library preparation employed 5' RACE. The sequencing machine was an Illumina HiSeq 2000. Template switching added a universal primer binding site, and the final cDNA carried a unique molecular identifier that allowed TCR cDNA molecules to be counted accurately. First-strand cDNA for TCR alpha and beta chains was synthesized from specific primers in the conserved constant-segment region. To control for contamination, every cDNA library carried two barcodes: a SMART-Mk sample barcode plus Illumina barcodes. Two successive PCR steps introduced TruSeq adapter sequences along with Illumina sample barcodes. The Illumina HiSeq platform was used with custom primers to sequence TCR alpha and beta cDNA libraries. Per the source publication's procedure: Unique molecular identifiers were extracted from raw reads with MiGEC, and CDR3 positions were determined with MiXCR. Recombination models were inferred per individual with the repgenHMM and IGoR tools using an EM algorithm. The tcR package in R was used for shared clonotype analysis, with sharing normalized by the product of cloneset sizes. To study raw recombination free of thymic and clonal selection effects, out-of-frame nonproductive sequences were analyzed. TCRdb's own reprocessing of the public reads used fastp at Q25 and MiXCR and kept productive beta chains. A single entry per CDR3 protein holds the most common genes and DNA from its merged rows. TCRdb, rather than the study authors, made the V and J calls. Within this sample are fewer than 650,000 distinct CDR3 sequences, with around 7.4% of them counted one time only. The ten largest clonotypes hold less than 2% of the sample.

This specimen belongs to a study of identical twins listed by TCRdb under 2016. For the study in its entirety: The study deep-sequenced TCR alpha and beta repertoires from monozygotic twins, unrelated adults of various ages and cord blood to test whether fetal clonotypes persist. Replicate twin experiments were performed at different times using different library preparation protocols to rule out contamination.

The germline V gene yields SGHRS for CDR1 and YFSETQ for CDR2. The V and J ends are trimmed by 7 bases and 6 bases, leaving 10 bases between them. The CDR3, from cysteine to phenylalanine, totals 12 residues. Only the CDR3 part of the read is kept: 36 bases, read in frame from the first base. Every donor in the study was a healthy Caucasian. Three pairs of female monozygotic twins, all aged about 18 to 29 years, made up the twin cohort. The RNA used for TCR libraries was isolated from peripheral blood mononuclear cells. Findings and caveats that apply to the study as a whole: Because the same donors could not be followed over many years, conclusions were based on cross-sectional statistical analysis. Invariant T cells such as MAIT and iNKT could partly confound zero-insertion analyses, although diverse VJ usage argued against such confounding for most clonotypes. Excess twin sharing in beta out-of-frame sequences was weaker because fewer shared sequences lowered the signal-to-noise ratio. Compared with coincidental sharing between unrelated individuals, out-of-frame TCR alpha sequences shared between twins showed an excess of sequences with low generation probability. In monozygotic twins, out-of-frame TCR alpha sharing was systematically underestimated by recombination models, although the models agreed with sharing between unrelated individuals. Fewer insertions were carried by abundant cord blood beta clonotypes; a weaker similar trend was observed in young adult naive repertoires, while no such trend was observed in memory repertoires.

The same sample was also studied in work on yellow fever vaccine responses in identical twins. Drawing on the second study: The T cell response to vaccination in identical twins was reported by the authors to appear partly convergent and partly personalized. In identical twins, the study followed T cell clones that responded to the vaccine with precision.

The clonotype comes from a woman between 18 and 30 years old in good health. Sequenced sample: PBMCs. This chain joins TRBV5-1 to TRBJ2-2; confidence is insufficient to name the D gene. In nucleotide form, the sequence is TGCGCCAGCGGAGATAACGCCGGGGAGCTGTTTTTT. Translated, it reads CASGDNAGELFF.